This T cell receptor beta chain was sequenced for a study of shared clonotypes between healthy human individuals. Study observations and caveats: It was the non-shared clonotypes that had lower generation probabilities than clonotypes shared by all four donors. An anticipated effect of sequencing depth on clonotype sharing among donors was recognized.

Germline loops: CDR1 SNHLY, CDR2 FYNNEI. The CDR3 is made up of 10 amino acids. With regard to this clone: Its antigen is currently unknown. At one end, the junction sequence differs from germline, possibly due to a read error.

Repertoires were generated with immunoSEQ multiplex PCR, while TCRdb's copy carries only in-frame clones and drops some. The data contain 300,000 to 400,000 clones, about 73% of them singletons. The rearrangement joins TRBV2 to TRBJ2-3, with unresolved D. The receptor was derived from a man aged 30 to 45 in good health. Sequencing was done on a sample of memory CD4+ T cells sorted from blood. Documented subset: CD45RA-negative fraction. CDR3 amino acids: CASSEMRHAF. CDR3 coding DNA: TGTGCCAGCAGTGAAATGCGACACGCTTTT.